This T cell receptor (beta chain) was observed in a study of T-cell memory formation after mild COVID-19 (dated by TCRdb to about 2021). Study-wide context: TCR sequence clusters from the two donors were found to be largely donor specific. Longitudinal TCRalpha and TCRbeta repertoire sequencing tracked T-cell clones expanding and contracting after mild COVID-19 in a couple of donors. The cohort comprised two young, previously healthy adult volunteers, one female and one male. Findings and caveats that apply to the study as a whole: The study included only a couple of mild cases, and larger cohorts that include severe cases with pre-infection samples were judged to be necessary. From day 15 to 85, contracting clones showed balanced CD4/CD8 phenotypes, whereas a second wave of clones that expanded from day 15 to 37 leaned towards CD4+. Contracting CD4+ clones turned up mainly in the CM and EM memory subsets, whereas EMRA was where CD8+ clones were enriched. SARS-CoV-2 specificity was not confirmed for the second-wave clones peaking on day 37. The detection of some responding clones in pre-infection memory suggests that pre-existing cross-reactive memory T cells joined the SARS-CoV-2 response.

Sequencer: Illumina NovaSeq 6000. cDNA libraries for TCRalpha and TCRbeta were prepared by 5'RACE using constant-segment primers, with sample barcodes and unique molecular identifiers added. RNA was extracted from every sample with Trizol reagent. Library amplification was performed in two PCR steps, and a second sample barcode and Illumina TruSeq adapters were introduced in the second step. Sequencing of libraries was performed on an Illumina NovaSeq with 2 x 150 bp paired-end reads. The study's processing was this. Demultiplexing of reads and collapsing into UMI-guided consensus sequences were performed with migec v1.2.7. Using mixcr v2.1.11, the UMI consensuses were aligned to TRA and TRB V and J templates and assembled into clonotypes. A clonotype was counted as expanded or contracted only when both edgeR and NoisET called the clonotype significant, with the noise models trained on biological replicates. For edgeR calls, a false discovery rate-adjusted p below 0.01 and a log2 fold-change threshold of 1 were applied. As an exploratory analysis of dynamics, max-normalized trajectories of the 1000 most abundant clonotypes were examined by PCA with hierarchical clustering. The CD4 or CD8 phenotype of responding clones was assigned using the separately sequenced CD4+ and CD8+ repertoires. Clones were called with MiXCR by TCRdb after fastp trimmed the public reads at Q25, and only in-frame beta chains were retained. CDR3 protein duplicates are merged, each entry listing the most common genes and DNA. The authors' filters were not applied to this entry. For this sample the table gives more than 250,000 distinct CDR3 sequences, of which around 16% were detected only once. The ten most abundant clones make up roughly 23% of the sample.

A few counts support this clonotype. The target of this receptor is not known. Per-base quality was not reported, and no clone a single base away is much larger than it. The junction carries 15 bases between V and J, which are trimmed by 3 bases and 0 bases respectively. The CDR3, from cysteine to phenylalanine, totals 17 residues. This entry keeps only the CDR3 DNA: 51 bases, framed from base 1. PBMCs were isolated by Ficoll-Paque density gradient centrifugation. This receptor was obtained from a man between 18 and 29 years old who had mild COVID-19 (a few samples of this study predate the infection). The sample titles of this study are shuffled in the database, so cell type and time point are left out; the donor was told from shared clones. The rearrangement combines TRBV12-3 or TRBV12-4 with TRBJ1-5; the D gene is perhaps TRBD1, from 5 matching bases. Sequenced material: PBMCs or a T cell subset sorted from them (not recorded which). The nucleotides are TGTGCCAGCAGTTTCGTGGCCGGGACTTATAGCAATCAGCCCCAGCATTTT. Its protein reads: CASSFVAGTYSNQPQHF.